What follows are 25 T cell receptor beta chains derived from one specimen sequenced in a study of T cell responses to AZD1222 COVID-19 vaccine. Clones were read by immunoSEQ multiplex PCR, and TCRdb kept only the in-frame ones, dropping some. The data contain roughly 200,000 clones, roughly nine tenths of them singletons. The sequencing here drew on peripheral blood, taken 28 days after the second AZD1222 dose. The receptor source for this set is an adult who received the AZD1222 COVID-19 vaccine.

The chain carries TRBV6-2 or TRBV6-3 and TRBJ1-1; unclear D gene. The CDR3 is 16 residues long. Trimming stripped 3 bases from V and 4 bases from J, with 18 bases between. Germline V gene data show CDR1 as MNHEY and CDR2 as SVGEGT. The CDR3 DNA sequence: TGTGCCAGCAGTTATGCTCCATCCGGGTCGGGCACTGAAGCTTTCTTT. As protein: CASSYAPSGSGTEAFF.

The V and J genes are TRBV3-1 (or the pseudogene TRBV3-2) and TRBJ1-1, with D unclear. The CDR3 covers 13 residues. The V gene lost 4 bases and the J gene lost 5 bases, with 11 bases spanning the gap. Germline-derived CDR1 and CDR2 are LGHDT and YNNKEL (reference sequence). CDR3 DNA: TGTGCCAGCAGCCGCGCCCGGTTGACTGAAGCTTTCTTT. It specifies CASSRARLTEAFF.

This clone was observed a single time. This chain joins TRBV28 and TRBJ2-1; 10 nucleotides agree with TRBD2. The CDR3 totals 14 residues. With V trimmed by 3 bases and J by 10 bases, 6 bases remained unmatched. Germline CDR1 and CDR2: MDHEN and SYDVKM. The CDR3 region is CASSLSGRAWEQFF. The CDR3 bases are TGTGCCAGCAGTTTGAGCGGGAGGGCGTGGGAGCAGTTCTTC.

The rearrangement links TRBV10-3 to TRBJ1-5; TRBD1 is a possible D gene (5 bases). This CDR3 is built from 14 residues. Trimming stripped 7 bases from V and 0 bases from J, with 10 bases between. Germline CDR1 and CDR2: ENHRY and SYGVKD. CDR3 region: CAIKDSNSNQPQHF. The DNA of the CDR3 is TGTGCCATCAAAGACAGTAATAGCAATCAGCCCCAGCATTTT.

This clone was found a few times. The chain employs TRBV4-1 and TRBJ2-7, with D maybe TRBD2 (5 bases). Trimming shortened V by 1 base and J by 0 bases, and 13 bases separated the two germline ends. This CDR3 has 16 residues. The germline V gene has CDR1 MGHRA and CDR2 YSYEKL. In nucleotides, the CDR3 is TGCGCCAGCAGCCAAGTTCCTAAGCGGAGCTCCTACGAGCAGTACTTC. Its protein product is CASSQVPKRSSYEQYF.

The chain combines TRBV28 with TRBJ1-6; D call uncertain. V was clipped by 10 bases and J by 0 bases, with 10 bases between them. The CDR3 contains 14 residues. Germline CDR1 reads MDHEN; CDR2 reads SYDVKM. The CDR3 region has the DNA TGTGCCACCGTCGCAAGCTCCTATAATTCACCCCTCCACTTT. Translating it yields CATVASSYNSPLHF.

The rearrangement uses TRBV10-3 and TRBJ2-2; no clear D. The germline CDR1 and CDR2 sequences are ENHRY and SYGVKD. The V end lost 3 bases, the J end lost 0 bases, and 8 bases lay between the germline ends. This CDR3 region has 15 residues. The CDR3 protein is CAISEGGSNTGELFF. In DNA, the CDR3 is TGTGCCATCAGTGAAGGCGGATCGAACACCGGGGAGCTGTTTTTT.

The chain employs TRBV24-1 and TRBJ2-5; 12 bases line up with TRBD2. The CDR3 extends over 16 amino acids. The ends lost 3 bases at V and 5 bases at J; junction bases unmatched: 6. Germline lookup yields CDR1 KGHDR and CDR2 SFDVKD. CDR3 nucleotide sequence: TGTGCCACCAGTGATACACTAGCGGGAGGTTTGGAGACCCAGTACTTC. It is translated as CATSDTLAGGLETQYF.

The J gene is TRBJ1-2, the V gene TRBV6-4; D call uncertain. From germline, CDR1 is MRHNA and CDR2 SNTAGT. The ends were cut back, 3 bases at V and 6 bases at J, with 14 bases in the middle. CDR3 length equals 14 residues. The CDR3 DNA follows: TGTGCCAGCAGTGAGGGAAGTGGAGGGAATGGCTACACCTTC. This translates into CASSEGSGGNGYTF.

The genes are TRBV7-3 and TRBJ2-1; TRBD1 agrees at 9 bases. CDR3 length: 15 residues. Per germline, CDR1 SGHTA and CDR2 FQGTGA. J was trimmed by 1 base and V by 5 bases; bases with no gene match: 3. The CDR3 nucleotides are TGTGCCAGCAGCCCGGACAGGGGTTCCTACAATGAGCAGTTCTTC. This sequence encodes CASSPDRGSYNEQFF.

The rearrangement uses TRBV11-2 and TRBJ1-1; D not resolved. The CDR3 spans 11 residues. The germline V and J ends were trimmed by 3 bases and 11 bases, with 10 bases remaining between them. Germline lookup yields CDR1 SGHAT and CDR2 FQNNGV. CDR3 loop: CASSLTMKAFF. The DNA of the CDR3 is TGTGCCAGCAGCTTGACCATGAAGGCTTTCTTT.

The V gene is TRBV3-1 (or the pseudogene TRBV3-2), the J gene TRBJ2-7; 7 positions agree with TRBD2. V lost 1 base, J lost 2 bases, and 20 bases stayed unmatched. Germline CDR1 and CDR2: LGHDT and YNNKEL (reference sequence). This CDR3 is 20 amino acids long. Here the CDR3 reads CASSQGPRGFRDYLPYEQYF. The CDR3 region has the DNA TGTGCCAGCAGCCAAGGCCCGCGGGGGTTCCGGGACTATCTCCCCTACGAGCAGTACTTC.

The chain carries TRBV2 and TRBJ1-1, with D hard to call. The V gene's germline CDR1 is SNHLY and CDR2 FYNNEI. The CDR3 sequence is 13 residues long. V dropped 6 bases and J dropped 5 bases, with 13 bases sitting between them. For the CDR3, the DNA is TGTGCCAGCAGGGCAGGAGAAGGGACTGAAGCTTTCTTT. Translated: CASRAGEGTEAFF.

CDR3 nucleotides: TGTGCCAGCTCACCAGGGTCAGCGGGACCATACGAGCAGTACTTC. The encoded protein is CASSPGSAGPYEQYF. V gene TRBV18 combines with J gene TRBJ2-7; 7 positions agree with TRBD2. Looked up from germline, CDR1 is KGHSH and CDR2 is LQKENI. The CDR3 consists of 15 residues. The ends lost 2 bases at V and 4 bases at J; junction bases unmatched: 8.

CDR3 in DNA: TGTGCCAGCAGTTACGGTACAGGACAGTCTGGCTACACCTTC. Its protein product is CASSYGTGQSGYTF. The V call is TRBV6-5, the J call TRBJ1-2; D is possibly TRBD1 (6 bases). V lost 2 bases, J lost 7 bases, and 14 bases lay in between. Germline V gives CDR1 MNHEY, CDR2 SVGAGI. This CDR3 comprises 14 residues.

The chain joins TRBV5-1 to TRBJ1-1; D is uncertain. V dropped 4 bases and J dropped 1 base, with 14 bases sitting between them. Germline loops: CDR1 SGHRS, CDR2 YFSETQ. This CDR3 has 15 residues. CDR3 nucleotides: TGCGCCAGCAGCGTGTTGCAGGCATCGAACACTGAAGCTTTCTTT. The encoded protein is CASSVLQASNTEAFF.

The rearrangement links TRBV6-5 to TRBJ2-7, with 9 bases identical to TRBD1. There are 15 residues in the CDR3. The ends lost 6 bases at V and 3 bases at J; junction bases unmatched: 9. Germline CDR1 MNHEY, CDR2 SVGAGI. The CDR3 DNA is TGTGCCAGCAGGACCGGGACAGGGTCCGACTACGAGCAGTACTTC. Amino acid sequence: CASRTGTGSDYEQYF.

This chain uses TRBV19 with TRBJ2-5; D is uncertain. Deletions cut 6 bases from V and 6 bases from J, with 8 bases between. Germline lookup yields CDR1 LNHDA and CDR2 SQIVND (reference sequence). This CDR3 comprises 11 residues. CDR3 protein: CASRVGQTQYF. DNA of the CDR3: TGTGCCAGTAGGGTTGGGCAGACCCAGTACTTC.

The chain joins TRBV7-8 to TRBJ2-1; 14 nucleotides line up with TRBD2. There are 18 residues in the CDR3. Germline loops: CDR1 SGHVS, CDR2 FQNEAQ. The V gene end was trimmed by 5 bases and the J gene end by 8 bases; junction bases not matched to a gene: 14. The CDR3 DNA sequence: TGTGCCAGCAGCACCCGAAGGGTAAAGGGACTAGCGGGAGATGAGCAGTTCTTC. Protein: CASSTRRVKGLAGDEQFF. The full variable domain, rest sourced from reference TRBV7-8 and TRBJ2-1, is GAGVSQSPRYKVAKRGQDVALRCDPISGHVSLFWYQQALGQGPEFLTYFQNEAQLDKSGLPSDRFFAERPEGSVSTLKIQRTQQEDSAVYLCASSTRRVKGLAGDEQFFGPGTRLTVL.

DNA of the CDR3: TGTGCCAGTAAGGAGAACACTGAAGCTTTCTTT. Protein sequence: CASKENTEAFF. The chain has TRBV19 and TRBJ1-1; D is unresolved. Trimming took 7 bases from V and 1 from J, leaving 4 bases between them. Germline assignment: CDR1 LNHDA and CDR2 SQIVND (reference sequence). This CDR3 region has 11 residues.

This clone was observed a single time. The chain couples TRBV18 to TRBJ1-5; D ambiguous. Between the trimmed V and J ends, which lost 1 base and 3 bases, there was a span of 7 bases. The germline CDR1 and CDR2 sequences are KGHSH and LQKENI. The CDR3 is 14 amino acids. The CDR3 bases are TGTGCCAGCTCACCACAGCGAACCAATCAGCCCCAGCATTTT. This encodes CASSPQRTNQPQHF.

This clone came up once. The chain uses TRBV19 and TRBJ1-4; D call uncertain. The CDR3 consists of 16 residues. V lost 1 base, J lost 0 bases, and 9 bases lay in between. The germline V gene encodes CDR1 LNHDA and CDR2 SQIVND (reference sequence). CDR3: CASSIGGTPTNEKLFF. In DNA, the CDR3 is TGTGCCAGTAGTATAGGAGGCACCCCAACTAATGAAAAACTGTTTTTT.

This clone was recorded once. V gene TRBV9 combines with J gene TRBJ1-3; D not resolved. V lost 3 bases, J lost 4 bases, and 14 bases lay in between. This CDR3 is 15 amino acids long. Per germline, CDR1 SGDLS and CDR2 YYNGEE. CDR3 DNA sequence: TGTGCCAGCAGCGAATCCGGGAGTTACGGAAACACCATATATTTT. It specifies CASSESGSYGNTIYF.

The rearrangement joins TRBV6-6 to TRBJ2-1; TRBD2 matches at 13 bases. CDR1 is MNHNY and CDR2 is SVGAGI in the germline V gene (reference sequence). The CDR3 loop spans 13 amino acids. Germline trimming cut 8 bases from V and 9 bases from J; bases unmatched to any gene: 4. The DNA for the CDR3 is TGTGCCAGCTCTTGGACTAGCGGGGGTGAGCAGTTCTTC. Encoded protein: CASSWTSGGEQFF.

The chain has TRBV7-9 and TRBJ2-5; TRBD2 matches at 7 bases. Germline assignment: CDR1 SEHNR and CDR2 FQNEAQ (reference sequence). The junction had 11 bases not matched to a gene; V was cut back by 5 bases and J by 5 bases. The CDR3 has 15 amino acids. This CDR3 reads CASSHRREGRETQYF. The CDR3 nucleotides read TGTGCCAGCAGCCACCGGAGGGAGGGGCGGGAGACCCAGTACTTC.